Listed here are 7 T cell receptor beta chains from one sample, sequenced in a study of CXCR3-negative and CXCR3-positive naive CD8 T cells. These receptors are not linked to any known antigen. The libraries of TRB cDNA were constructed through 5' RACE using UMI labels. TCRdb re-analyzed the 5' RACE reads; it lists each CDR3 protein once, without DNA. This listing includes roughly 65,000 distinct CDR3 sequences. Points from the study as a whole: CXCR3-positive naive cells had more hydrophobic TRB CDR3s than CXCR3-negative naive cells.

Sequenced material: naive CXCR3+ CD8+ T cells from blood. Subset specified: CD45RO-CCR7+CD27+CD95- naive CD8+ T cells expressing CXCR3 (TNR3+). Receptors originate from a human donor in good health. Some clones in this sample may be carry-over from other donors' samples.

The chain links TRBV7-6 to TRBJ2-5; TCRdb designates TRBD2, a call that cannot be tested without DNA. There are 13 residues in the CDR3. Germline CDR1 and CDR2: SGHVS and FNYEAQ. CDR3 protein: CASSLRAGGTQYF.

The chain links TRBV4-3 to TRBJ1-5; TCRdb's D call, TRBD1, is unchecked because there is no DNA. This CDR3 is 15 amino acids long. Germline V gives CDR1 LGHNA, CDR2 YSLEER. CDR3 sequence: CASSMDRYSNQPQHF.

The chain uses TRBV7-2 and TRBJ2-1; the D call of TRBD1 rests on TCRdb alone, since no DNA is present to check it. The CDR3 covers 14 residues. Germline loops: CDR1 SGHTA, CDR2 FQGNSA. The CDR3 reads CASSLAGGTDEQFF.

CDR3 sequence reads: CAISDSGTDTEAFF. The chain couples TRBV10-3 to TRBJ1-1; TCRdb designates TRBD1, a call that cannot be tested without DNA. The CDR3 is 14 residues long. Germline CDR1 reads ENHRY; CDR2 reads SYGVKD.

The chain's CDR3 is CASSPGATGELFF. The J gene is TRBJ2-2, the V gene TRBV9. Germline CDR1 and CDR2: SGDLS and YYNGEE. This CDR3 contains 13 residues.

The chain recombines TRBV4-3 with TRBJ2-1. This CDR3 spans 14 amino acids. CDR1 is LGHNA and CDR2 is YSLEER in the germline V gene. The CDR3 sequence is CASSQGTALNEQFF.

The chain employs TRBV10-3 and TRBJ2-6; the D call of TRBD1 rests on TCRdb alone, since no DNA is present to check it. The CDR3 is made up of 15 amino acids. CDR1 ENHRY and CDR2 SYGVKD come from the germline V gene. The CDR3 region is CAIKQGASGANVLTF.